These 9 T cell receptor beta chains came from one sample sequenced in a study of CD8+ T cells in alopecia areata. Reverse transcribed after extraction, RNA yielded cDNA as the sequencing template. Sequencing used immunoSEQ multiplex PCR; TCRdb keeps in-frame clones, though not all of them. The table includes around 100,000 clones, around three fifths detected once. The material sequenced was CD4+ T cells sorted from blood. Receptor source: a human donor in good health.

The rearrangement uses TRBV7-2 and TRBJ2-3, with TRBD2 identical over 10 bases. Germline trimming cut 1 base from V and 9 bases from J; bases unmatched to any gene: 16. Germline-derived CDR1 and CDR2 are SGHTA and FQGNSA. The CDR3 covers 18 residues. CDR3 bases: TGTGCCAGCAGCTTAGAGCCTAGCGGGGGAGCCCGAGACTCAACGCAGTATTTT. Translation gives CASSLEPSGGARDSTQYF.

The V and J genes are TRBV5-1 and TRBJ2-5; 7 bases fit TRBD1. Per germline, CDR1 SGHRS and CDR2 YFSETQ. This CDR3 is built from 13 residues. V lost 5 bases, J lost 4 bases, and 5 bases stayed unmatched. In nucleotides, the CDR3 is TGCGCCAGCAGGGGACAGCCGAGAGAGACCCAGTACTTC. This translates into CASRGQPRETQYF.

V is TRBV11-3 and J is TRBJ2-1, with TRBD1 identical over 8 bases. J gave up 7 bases and V 1 base, and 12 bases lay outside the gene matches. The CDR3 is 17 amino acids. Germline assignment: CDR1 SGHNT and CDR2 YENEEA. The CDR3 DNA reads as TGTGCCAGCAGCTTAGGCGGCGGGCAGGGGGCAAGGAATGAGCAGTTCTTC. The encoded protein is CASSLGGGQGARNEQFF.

This clone has a handful of counts. The chain recombines TRBV25-1 with TRBJ1-6; no reliable D call. Trimming removed 6 bases at V and 4 bases at J, with 22 bases between. Germline V gene sequence: CDR1 MGHDK, CDR2 SYGVNS. The CDR3 has 18 residues. The CDR3 DNA follows: TGTGCCAGCAGCAATATACCGGGAGCACCGGAATATAATTCACCCCTCCACTTT. Translating gives CASSNIPGAPEYNSPLHF.

This sequence joins TRBV29-1 and TRBJ2-1; 7 bases map to TRBD2. The CDR3 has 15 residues. The germline V gene has CDR1 SQVTM and CDR2 ANQGSEA. V shed 6 bases and J 0 bases; nucleotides not matched to a gene: 8. The CDR3 protein is CSVRPGGGSYNEQFF. CDR3 DNA sequence: TGCAGCGTACGACCTGGGGGGGGCTCCTACAATGAGCAGTTCTTC.

This clone has a handful of counts. V and J are TRBV7-2 and TRBJ1-6; D perhaps matches TRBD1 (5 bases). The CDR3 is 16 amino acids. V was cut by 1 base and J by 2 bases, with 9 bases left in between. Looked up from germline, CDR1 is SGHTA and CDR2 is FQGNSA. CDR3 region: CASSLEGPAYNSPLHF. In DNA form, the CDR3 reads TGTGCCAGCAGCTTAGAGGGGCCGGCCTATAATTCACCCCTCCACTTT.

The V gene is TRBV25-1, the J gene TRBJ1-5; maybe TRBD1 (5 bases). V gave up 9 bases and J gave up 2 bases, with 17 bases separating them. This CDR3 is 15 amino acids long. Germline lookup yields CDR1 MGHDK and CDR2 SYGVNS. CDR3 in DNA: TGTGCCAGTGGACCCGCGGGGGTTGGCAATCAGCCCCAGCATTTT. Translating it yields CASGPAGVGNQPQHF. Supplemented by reference TRBV25-1 and TRBJ1-5, the full variable domain reads EADIYQTPRYLVIGTGKKITLECSQTMGHDKMYWYQQDPGMELHLIHYSYGVNSTEKGDLSSESTVSRIRTEHFPLTLESARPSHTSQYLCASGPAGVGNQPQHFGDGTRLSIL.

V gene TRBV6-5 combines with J gene TRBJ2-7; 8 bases are shared with TRBD1. V lost 4 bases, J lost 6 bases, and 5 bases stayed unmatched. Germline assignment: CDR1 MNHEY and CDR2 SVGAGI. This CDR3 contains 13 residues. The CDR3 protein is CASSSGTGGEQYF. In DNA form, the CDR3 reads TGTGCCAGCAGTTCCGGGACAGGCGGCGAGCAGTACTTC.

This clone was observed a single time. The chain carries TRBV5-1 and TRBJ2-4; 7 nucleotides agree with TRBD2. There are 15 residues in the CDR3. V was clipped by 3 bases and J by 0 bases; unmatched bases: 3. Germline V CDR1 and CDR2: SGHRS, YFSETQ. The CDR3 coding sequence is TGCGCCAGCAGCTCAGCGGGAATAGCCAAAAACATTCAGTACTTC. Its translation is CASSSAGIAKNIQYF.